The 29 T cell receptor beta chains below were found in one sample sequenced in a study of response to subunit inactivated influenza vaccine. TCRdb re-called the RT-PCR reads with MiXCR, one entry per CDR3 protein. This sample has approximately 290,000 distinct CDR3 sequences, with roughly 22% found just once. The sample here was PBMCs from blood, taken 21 months after vaccination. These receptors originate from a man aged 50-75 years who received an inactivated influenza vaccine.

The chain employs TRBV28 and TRBJ1-5; 10 bases are a match to TRBD1. In germline, CDR1 is MDHEN, CDR2 SYDVKM. This CDR3 spans 14 amino acids. V shed 7 bases, J shed 5 bases, and the junction held 5 bases outside the gene matches. CDR3 nucleotides: TGTGCCAGCACCCGCGGGACAGGGGATCAGCCCCAGCATTTT. Translation: CASTRGTGDQPQHF.

This clonotype has only a few counts. The V gene is TRBV20-1, the J gene TRBJ1-2; 10 nucleotides align to TRBD1. Germline V gene sequence: CDR1 DFQATT, CDR2 SNEGSKA (reference sequence). CDR3 length equals 13 residues. Trimming at V came to 6 bases and at J to 4 bases, leaving 5 bases not matched to a gene. The CDR3 loop is CSAGDRGGYGYTF. CDR3 nucleotides: TGCAGTGCGGGGGACAGGGGAGGCTATGGCTACACCTTC.

Worth noting for this clonotype: The germline gene is not matched at one end of the junction; a read error may be the cause. The V gene is TRBV7-9, the J gene TRBJ2-1; TRBD2 aligns across 8 bases. This CDR3 has 15 residues. From germline, CDR1 is SEHNR and CDR2 FQNEAQ (reference sequence). The CDR3 bases are TGTGCCAGCAGCTTATGGAACGGGGGGGCGAATGAGCAGTTATTC. Amino acid sequence: CASSLWNGGANEQLF.

The chain has TRBV5-4 and TRBJ2-7; D may be TRBD1 or TRBD2 (5 bases each). Germline CDR1 and CDR2: SGHNT and YYREEE (reference sequence). The CDR3 has 14 amino acids. Trimming cost V 4 bases and J 2 bases, with 13 bases left between them. The CDR3 protein is CASSPGTDTYEQYF. The DNA for the CDR3 is TGTGCCAGCAGCCCGGGGACGGATACCTACGAGCAGTACTTC.

There are a few counts of this clonotype. The chain recombines TRBV12-3 or TRBV12-4 with TRBJ1-2, with TRBD1 matching over 8 bases. The ends lost 6 bases at V and 4 bases at J; junction bases unmatched: 10. This CDR3 comprises 15 residues. DNA of the CDR3: TGTGCCAGCAGCCCCCTCAGGGGGCAGGGCTATGGCTACACCTTC. This encodes CASSPLRGQGYGYTF.

The V call is TRBV18, the J call TRBJ2-2; D uncertain. V gave up 6 bases and J gave up 2 bases, with 13 bases separating them. CDR3 length: 15 amino acids. CDR1 KGHSH and CDR2 LQKENI come from the germline V gene. The CDR3 region is CASSSAWLNTGELFF. The CDR3 bases are TGTGCCAGCTCCTCGGCGTGGCTTAACACCGGGGAGCTGTTTTTT.

The chain joins TRBV20-1 to TRBJ1-2; a weak D match, TRBD1 (5 bases). Trimming took 1 base from V and 4 from J, leaving 16 bases between them. From germline, CDR1 is DFQATT and CDR2 SNEGSKA (reference sequence). The CDR3 consists of 15 residues. CDR3 nucleotide sequence: TGCAGTGCTAGAGCCTCCGGGACGGCGATCTATGGCTACACCTTC. Protein product: CSARASGTAIYGYTF.

The V and J genes are TRBV20-1 and TRBJ2-2, with 7 bases matching TRBD2. The CDR3 is 17 residues long. Germline V gene lookup returns CDR1 DFQATT and CDR2 SNEGSKA (reference sequence). V was pared by 6 bases and J by 3 bases, with 16 bases of the junction left unmatched. This CDR3 is CSALPPGLLTHTGELFF. CDR3 in DNA: TGCAGTGCACTTCCCCCGGGACTACTAACACACACCGGGGAGCTGTTTTTT.

The gene calls are TRBV5-1 and TRBJ1-1; 10 nucleotides line up with TRBD1. The CDR3 runs 16 residues. The V gene's germline CDR1 is SGHRS and CDR2 YFSETQ. J gave up 4 bases and V 5 bases, and 11 bases lay outside the gene matches. CDR3 amino acids: CASSWGQGLGGTEAFF. DNA of the CDR3: TGCGCCAGCAGTTGGGGACAGGGGCTCGGGGGCACTGAAGCTTTCTTT. The full variable domain, completed using reference TRBV5-1 and TRBJ1-1, is KAGVTQTPRYLIKTRGQQVTLSCSPISGHRSVSWYQQTPGQGLQFLFEYFSETQRNKGNFPGRFSGRQFSNSRSEMNVSTLELGDSALYLCASSWGQGLGGTEAFFGQGTRLTVV.

This clonotype has just a few counts. J is TRBJ2-1 and V is TRBV10-3, with 8 bases lining up with TRBD1. V was pared by 6 bases and J by 6 bases, with 13 bases of the junction left unmatched. The germline CDR1 and CDR2 sequences are ENHRY and SYGVKD. The CDR3 has 16 amino acids. Here the CDR3 reads CAISSNPLDRGNEQFF. In DNA, the CDR3 is TGTGCCATCAGCTCTAATCCCCTAGACAGGGGCAATGAGCAGTTCTTC.

This chain links TRBV20-1 with TRBJ1-4, with D possibly matching TRBD1 (6 bases). The CDR3 has 15 residues. Germline loops: CDR1 DFQATT, CDR2 SNEGSKA (reference sequence). Trimming took off 0 bases at V and 8 bases at J, with 16 bases between the two ends. The CDR3 sequence: CSAREGGGLGEKLFF. The CDR3 nucleotides read TGCAGTGCTAGAGAAGGGGGAGGGCTGGGAGAAAAACTGTTTTTT.

The chain couples TRBV7-2 to TRBJ2-5, with unresolved D. The CDR3 totals 14 residues. Germline values: CDR1 SGHTA, CDR2 FQGNSA. The germline V and J ends were trimmed by 2 bases and 2 bases, with 9 bases remaining between them. CDR3 DNA sequence: TGTGCCAGCAGCTTAAGAGCGCCACAAGAGACCCAGTACTTC. Amino acid sequence: CASSLRAPQETQYF.

The rearrangement joins TRBV7-3 to TRBJ1-1; a weak D match, TRBD1 (6 bases). This CDR3 has 17 residues. Germline CDR1 SGHTA, CDR2 FQGTGA. The V end lost 5 bases, the J end lost 1 base, and 20 bases lay between the germline ends. The CDR3 DNA reads as TGTGCCAGCAGCATTATTCCGGGGCCCAGGGGGAACACTGAAGCTTTCTTT. Protein: CASSIIPGPRGNTEAFF.

The gene calls are TRBV3-1 and TRBJ2-7, with 9 bases that match TRBD1. Germline assignment: CDR1 LGHDT and CDR2 YNNKEL (reference sequence). The V and J ends lost 4 bases and 3 bases, in that order; junction bases with no gene match: 13. This CDR3 contains 17 residues. The CDR3 reads CASSPTATTGGNYEQYF. CDR3 sequence (DNA): TGTGCCAGCAGCCCAACGGCGACAACAGGGGGCAACTACGAGCAGTACTTC.

A note on this clonotype: This could be a read error, since a much larger clone is one nucleotide away. The rearrangement links TRBV3-1 to TRBJ1-6; 7 nucleotides agree with TRBD1. Germline V gene lookup returns CDR1 LGHDT and CDR2 YNNKEL (reference sequence). The CDR3 sequence is 14 residues long. CDR3 protein: CASRPGTDNSALHF. The CDR3 bases are TGTGCCAGCAGACCCGGGACAGATAATTCAGCCCTCCACTTT. The full variable domain, rest sourced from reference TRBV3-1 and TRBJ1-6, is DTAVSQTPKYLVTQMGNDKSIKCEQNLGHDTMYWYKQDSKKFLKIMFSYNNKELIINETVPNRFSPKSPDKAHLNLHINSLELGDSAVYFCASRPGTDNSALHFGNGTRLTVT.

The V gene is TRBV4-3, the J gene TRBJ2-7, with 7 bases fitting TRBD1. The CDR3 totals 12 residues. Per germline, CDR1 LGHNA and CDR2 YSLEER. J lost 6 bases, V lost 6 bases, and 5 bases had no gene match. For the CDR3, the DNA is TGCGCCAGCAGTCAAACAGGGGCCGAGCAGTACTTC. Translating gives CASSQTGAEQYF.

The chain links TRBV20-1 to TRBJ1-2; 9 bases are shared with TRBD1. The CDR3 covers 14 residues. Germline lookup yields CDR1 DFQATT and CDR2 SNEGSKA (reference sequence). V was clipped by 3 bases and J by 6 bases; unmatched bases: 8. CDR3 amino acids: CSASRTGGRDGYTF. CDR3 bases: TGCAGTGCTAGCAGAACAGGGGGCCGCGATGGCTACACCTTC.

The sample holds a few counts of this clonotype. CDR3 residues: CASSLLGSNYGYTF. In DNA, the CDR3 is TGTGCCAGCAGCTTACTAGGCAGTAACTATGGCTACACCTTC. J is TRBJ1-2 and V is TRBV7-9; D remains ambiguous. Germline loops: CDR1 SEHNR, CDR2 FQNEAQ (reference sequence). V was clipped by 2 bases and J by 1 base, with 8 bases between them. This CDR3 spans 14 amino acids.

V gene TRBV6-5 combines with J gene TRBJ1-2; no clear D gene. CDR3 length: 15 amino acids. Germline lookup yields CDR1 MNHEY and CDR2 SVGAGI. V was cut by 0 bases and J by 0 bases, with 8 bases left in between. CDR3: CASSYSRRTNYGYTF. In DNA, the CDR3 is TGTGCCAGCAGTTACTCGCGACGGACTAACTATGGCTACACCTTC.

Only a few counts were recorded for this clonotype. This chain joins TRBV29-1 and TRBJ2-7, with D perhaps assigned TRBD1 or TRBD2 (5 bases each). Germline CDR1 SQVTM, CDR2 ANQGSEA. The V end was cut by 6 bases, the J end by 2 bases, with 11 bases between. CDR3 length: 12 amino acids. CDR3 DNA: TGCAGCGTACGGGACGAGGCCTACGAGCAGTACTTC. This encodes CSVRDEAYEQYF.

J is TRBJ2-7 and V is TRBV5-1; D gene ambiguous. The CDR3 has 18 amino acids. Germline CDR1 is SGHRS and CDR2 is YFSETQ. V was clipped by 0 bases and J by 3 bases, with 22 bases between them. CDR3 sequence (DNA): TGCGCCAGCAGCTTGGTCCCAGCGTCCCATACTGATTACTACGAGCAGTACTTC. Protein product: CASSLVPASHTDYYEQYF.

This clonotype was seen more than once but under ten times. V is TRBV10-3 and J is TRBJ2-3; D call uncertain. Trimming shortened V by 6 bases and J by 2 bases, and 9 bases separated the two germline ends. The V gene's germline CDR1 is ENHRY and CDR2 SYGVKD. The CDR3 consists of 13 residues. This CDR3 is CAISGRNTDTQYF. CDR3 nucleotides: TGTGCCATCAGCGGCAGAAACACAGATACGCAGTATTTT.

This clonotype has just a few counts. J is TRBJ2-4 and V is TRBV20-1; 10 positions match TRBD1. CDR1 and CDR2 (germline): DFQATT, SNEGSKA (reference sequence). This CDR3 region has 13 residues. J lost 7 bases, V lost 3 bases, and 3 bases had no gene match. This chain's CDR3 is CSARTGGTNIQYF. DNA for the CDR3: TGCAGTGCTAGGACAGGGGGCACGAACATTCAGTACTTC.

The chain recombines TRBV20-1 with TRBJ2-7; D not resolved. The CDR3 consists of 11 residues. The ends were cut back, 3 bases at V and 6 bases at J, with 9 bases in the middle. Looked up from germline, CDR1 is DFQATT and CDR2 is SNEGSKA (reference sequence). CDR3 loop: CSASSGREQYF. The CDR3, as DNA: TGCAGTGCTAGCTCCGGGCGCGAGCAGTACTTC.

This clonotype appeared a few times. The V call is TRBV6-1, the J call TRBJ2-1, with 10 bases aligning to TRBD2. Losses at the gene ends were 6 bases for V and 9 bases for J; bases not matched to a gene: 14. This CDR3 is 16 amino acids long. In germline, CDR1 is MNHNS, CDR2 SASEGT. CDR3 sequence: CASSPGIAGGIGEQFF. CDR3 bases: TGTGCCAGCAGCCCCGGGATAGCGGGGGGTATTGGTGAGCAGTTCTTC.

The chain employs TRBV7-2 and TRBJ1-1; D remains unclear. The CDR3 runs to 13 residues. V lost 4 bases and J lost 6, with 12 bases in between. Germline V gene lookup returns CDR1 SGHTA and CDR2 FQGNSA. CDR3 DNA: TGTGCCAGCAGCTCGACCCGGTACTCTGAAGCTTTCTTT. Translating it yields CASSSTRYSEAFF.

The chain recombines TRBV20-1 with TRBJ2-5; TRBD1 agrees at 8 bases. The J segment lost 2 bases and the V segment lost 3 bases, leaving 11 bases of the junction unmatched. CDR3 size: 16 residues. In germline, CDR1 is DFQATT, CDR2 SNEGSKA (reference sequence). Here the CDR3 DNA reads TGCAGTGCTAGTAGTGGTCTCAGGGGGCCACAAGAGACCCAGTACTTC. This encodes CSASSGLRGPQETQYF.

The rearrangement links TRBV20-1 to TRBJ1-1; D unclear. There are 12 residues in the CDR3. Germline CDR1 and CDR2: DFQATT and SNEGSKA (reference sequence). CDR3 sequence (DNA): TGCATGATAGCCTCAGGAGGGACTGAAGCTTTCTTT. It codes for CMIASGGTEAFF.

This clonotype was counted between two and nine times. This chain uses TRBV3-1 with TRBJ2-7, with 8 bases that match TRBD1. Germline V gene lookup returns CDR1 LGHDT and CDR2 YNNKEL (reference sequence). CDR3 length: 16 amino acids. V dropped 1 base and J dropped 3; count of bases not matched to a gene: 8. CDR3 coding DNA: TGTGCCAGCAGCCAAGGGGCAGGGACAGGACTCTACGAGCAGTACTTC. It is translated as CASSQGAGTGLYEQYF.